A selection of T cell receptor beta chains follows, all from one sample in a study of blood T cell repertoires in COVID-19. Profiled with immunoSEQ multiplex PCR; TCRdb holds only in-frame clones, not every one. The sample shows 200,000 to 250,000 clones, approximately 81% of them seen only once. Sequences were obtained from peripheral blood. The receptors here all came from a woman older than 75 with acute or convalescent COVID-19. Both conserved end residues are part of each CDR3. A D gene is named only where the DNA matches it firmly. Where a row states a size, it is once, few, many or the class of an expanded clone; other rows omit it.

- TRBJ1-4 TRBV2 - CASSEAGSTEKLFF TGTGCCAGCAGTGAAGCCGGGTCTACTGAAAAACTGTTTTTT
- TRBJ1-2 TRBV7-9 TRBD1 CASSYGTGSVFSYGYTF TGTGCCAGCAGCTACGGGACAGGGAGTGTTTTCAGCTATGGCTACACCTTC
few TRBJ1-5 TRBV4-1 - CASSRRQGDQPQHF TGCGCCAGCAGCCGAAGACAAGGGGATCAGCCCCAGCATTTT
- TRBJ1-2 TRBV7-2 TRBD1 CASSLSGQSPSFTPGYTF TGTGCCAGCAGCTTATCGGGACAGAGTCCCTCCTTCACACCGGGCTACACCTTC
- TRBJ1-2 TRBV6-5 TRBD1 CASRTNRGNYGYTF TGTGCCAGCAGAACTAACAGGGGTAACTATGGCTACACCTTC
- TRBJ2-7 TRBV23-1 TRBD1 CASSQSARSRTGIYEQYF TGCGCCAGCAGTCAATCGGCCCGTTCCCGGACAGGCATCTACGAGCAGTACTTC
- TRBJ1-3 TRBV18 TRBD1 CASSPLQGGGNTIYF TGTGCCAGCTCACCCCTACAGGGGGGAGGAAACACCATATATTTT
few TRBJ2-7 TRBV19 TRBD1 CASSIPSPGTGGYEQYF TGTGCCAGTAGTATCCCAAGCCCCGGGACAGGGGGATACGAGCAGTACTTC
- TRBJ1-2 TRBV6-5 - CASSYPMEGYYGYTF TGTGCCAGCAGTTACCCGATGGAGGGATACTATGGCTACACCTTC
- TRBJ2-5 TRBV2 TRBD2 CASSTPGGGQYF TGTGCCAGCAGTACCCCTGGCGGGGGACAGTACTTC
- TRBJ2-7 TRBV29-1 - CSASARGDSYEQYF TGCAGCGCCTCGGCCAGGGGGGACTCCTACGAGCAGTACTTC
- TRBJ2-7 TRBV28 - CASRKDIAYEQYF TGTGCCAGCAGAAAGGACATCGCCTACGAGCAGTACTTC
- TRBJ2-2 TRBV7-3 - CASSSRSGVPTGELFF TGTGCCAGCAGCTCGCGGTCGGGAGTTCCAACCGGGGAGCTGTTTTTT
- TRBJ1-4 TRBV6-5 - CASSIGRANEKLFF TGTGCCAGCAGTATCGGTCGGGCTAATGAAAAACTGTTTTTT
- TRBJ1-1 TRBV4-2 TRBD1 CASSQGSGGPNTEAFF TGTGCCAGCAGCCAAGGTTCAGGGGGCCCGAACACTGAAGCTTTCTTT
- TRBJ2-3 TRBV5-6 TRBD1 CASSYLTGGADTQYF TGTGCCAGCAGCTACCTAACAGGGGGCGCAGATACGCAGTATTTT
- TRBJ2-1 TRBV7-2 TRBD1 CASSRDRGGDEQFF TGTGCCAGCAGCCGGGACAGGGGAGGAGATGAGCAGTTCTTC
once TRBJ1-2 TRBV19 - CASSQTAQGYGYTF TGTGCCAGTAGTCAAACGGCGCAGGGCTATGGCTACACCTTC
- TRBJ1-4 TRBV18 - CASSTSGTWEKLFF TGTGCCAGCTCTACTTCCGGGACATGGGAAAAACTGTTTTTT
- TRBJ1-6 TRBV30 TRBD1 CAWSVGTGISYNSPLHF TGTGCCTGGAGTGTGGGGACAGGGATCTCCTATAATTCACCCCTCCACTTT
- TRBJ2-2 TRBV9 - CASHRGGTGELFF TGTGCCAGCCACCGGGGAGGCACCGGGGAGCTGTTTTTT
- TRBJ1-2 TRBV6-5 - CASTFEGLYGYTF TGTGCCAGCACCTTCGAGGGCCTTTATGGCTACACCTTC
- TRBJ1-2 TRBV5-1 - CASSLEDPGNYGYTF TGCGCCAGCAGCTTGGAGGACCCAGGGAACTATGGCTACACCTTC
- TRBJ1-2 TRBV28 - CASSLLGRQGNYGYTF TGTGCCAGCAGTTTATTGGGTCGGCAGGGCAACTATGGCTACACCTTC
once TRBJ2-6 TRBV2 - CASSLPGANVLTF TGTGCCAGCAGCCTCCCTGGGGCCAACGTCCTGACTTTC
- TRBJ1-3 TRBV6-1 - CASSEVMGTIGDISGNTIYF TGTGCCAGCAGTGAAGTAATGGGTACCATAGGGGATATCTCTGGAAACACCATATATTTT
- TRBJ2-3 TRBV18 - CASSPGGSGTDTQYF TGTGCCAGCTCACCAGGCGGGTCAGGCACAGATACGCAGTATTTT
- TRBJ2-5 TRBV27 - CASSRTSGYRGGETQYF TGTGCCAGCAGTCGAACTTCGGGGTACCGGGGAGGAGAGACCCAGTACTTC
- TRBJ1-2 TRBV6-6 TRBD1 CASSWGQGTDNYGYTF TGTGCCAGCAGTTGGGGACAGGGGACCGATAACTATGGCTACACCTTC
- TRBJ2-7 TRBV5-4 TRBD1 CASFLQGGNEQYF TGTGCCAGCTTCTTACAGGGGGGCAACGAGCAGTACTTC
few TRBJ2-2 TRBV5-4 TRBD1 CASSWGQGSGELFF TGTGCCAGCAGCTGGGGACAGGGGTCCGGGGAGCTGTTTTTT
- TRBJ2-5 TRBV27 - CASSFSSPETQYF TGTGCCAGCAGTTTTTCGTCCCCAGAGACCCAGTACTTC
- TRBJ2-7 TRBV6-2/TRBV6-3 - CASSSRPLTGYEQYF TGTGCCAGCAGTTCCCGTCCACTCACGGGCTACGAGCAGTACTTC
- TRBJ1-5 TRBV2 TRBD1 CASRTGGGNQPQHF TGTGCCAGCAGAACAGGGGGTGGCAATCAGCCCCAGCATTTT
- TRBJ1-6 TRBV6-5 TRBD1 CASSSGTDNSPLHF TGTGCCAGCAGTTCCGGGACAGATAATTCACCCCTCCACTTT
- TRBJ1-4 TRBV6-2/TRBV6-3 - CASSSRTQVSNEKLFF TGTGCCAGCAGTTCACGGACACAGGTATCTAATGAAAAACTGTTTTTT
- TRBJ1-1 TRBV7-2 - CASLLTVEAFF TGTGCCAGCTTGTTAACGGTTGAAGCTTTCTTT
few TRBJ1-5 TRBV5-6 TRBD1 CASSLWRDRDTYSNQPQHF TGTGCCAGCAGCTTGTGGCGGGACAGGGATACATATAGCAATCAGCCCCAGCATTTT
- TRBJ1-5 TRBV7-2 - CASSLVGGAFQPQHF TGTGCCAGCAGCTTAGTTGGGGGGGCGTTCCAGCCCCAGCATTTT
- TRBJ2-7 TRBV28 - CASSLSGGSYEQYF TGTGCCAGCAGTTTATCCGGGGGCTCCTACGAGCAGTACTTC
- TRBJ1-1 TRBV5-1 - CASSQEAGIGEAFF TGCGCCAGCAGCCAAGAGGCGGGAATCGGTGAAGCTTTCTTT
- TRBJ1-1 TRBV18 - CASSPPGQTNTEAFF TGTGCCAGCTCACCACCGGGGCAGACGAACACTGAAGCTTTCTTT